This entry describes one TCR beta chain. Its antigen is unknown. The source of the sample is a study of TIL therapy for anti-PD-1-resistant metastatic lung cancer. Turning to the study itself: Most patients had lung adenocarcinoma; several tumors were EGFR-mutant, two ALK-rearranged; half smoked currently or formerly.

Findings and caveats of the study: The cohort had more treatment-naive, never-smoker and oncogene-addicted patients than typical.

This was the immunoSEQ v3 assay. Sequenced by immunoSEQ multiplex PCR; TCRdb stores in-frame clones only, minus some. The data contain around 100,000 clones, less than 70% of them singletons. Indicated time point: pre-treatment sample, taken before nivolumab and TIL therapy. The tumor samples were excised metastases, mostly pleural nodules or supraclavicular lymph nodes. Progressing patients received lymphodepletion, expanded TIL infusion and IL-2. The origin of this receptor is a person aged 25-85 years with non-small cell lung cancer. The sequences come from tumor tissue, collected at baseline.

For the CDR3, the DNA is TGTGCCAGCAGCTCAGACCGGGGAAGTGGTGAAAAACTGTTTTTT. Protein: CASSSDRGSGEKLFF. The V call is TRBV7-2, the J call TRBJ1-4, with D hard to call. Germline V lookup: CDR1 SGHTA, CDR2 FQGNSA. The CDR3 sequence is 15 residues long. The V end was cut by 4 bases, the J end by 7 bases, with 16 bases between.